These 10 T cell receptor beta chains share one sample of origin, sequenced in a study of blood T cell repertoires in COVID-19. Data came from immunoSEQ multiplex PCR; TCRdb stores just in-frame clones and leaves some out. The table includes about 300,000 clones, around 85% detected once. Specimen: PBMCs or T cells enriched from blood (not recorded which). The receptors here all came from a woman between 45 and 60 years old who had recovered from COVID-19.

A single count supports this clone. The chain couples TRBV27 to TRBJ2-4, with 7 bases lining up with TRBD1. J was trimmed by 3 bases and V by 2 bases; bases with no gene match: 13. There are 18 residues in the CDR3. CDR1 and CDR2 from the germline V gene are MNHEY and SMNVEV (reference sequence). CDR3 protein: CASSLRQGGLKGKNIQYF. DNA of the CDR3: TGTGCCAGCAGTTTACGACAGGGTGGTCTAAAAGGCAAAAACATTCAGTACTTC.

The chain is built from TRBV18 and TRBJ2-7, with 7 bases matching TRBD1. Losses at the gene ends were 0 bases for V and 0 bases for J; bases not matched to a gene: 5. From germline, CDR1 is KGHSH and CDR2 LQKENI. CDR3 length: 16 amino acids. CDR3: CASSPPREGASYEQYF. CDR3 bases: TGTGCCAGCTCACCACCGAGAGAGGGGGCCTCCTACGAGCAGTACTTC.

This rearrangement joins TRBV4-1 to TRBJ2-2, with D possibly matching TRBD1 (5 bases). The CDR3 has 16 amino acids. V was clipped by 2 bases and J by 1 base, with 11 bases between them. Germline-derived CDR1 and CDR2 are MGHRA and YSYEKL. Here the CDR3 DNA reads TGCGCCAGCAGCCAATGGGGCACCATGAACACCGGGGAGCTGTTTTTT. Translating it yields CASSQWGTMNTGELFF.

V gene TRBV5-4 combines with J gene TRBJ2-5; D not certain. The ends were cut back, 0 bases at V and 2 bases at J, with 8 bases in the middle. This CDR3 comprises 14 residues. The germline gives CDR1 SGHNT, CDR2 YYREEE (reference sequence). CDR3 loop: CASSLASQQETQYF. The CDR3 coding sequence is TGTGCCAGCAGCTTGGCTTCCCAGCAAGAGACCCAGTACTTC.

J is TRBJ1-1 and V is TRBV7-3; possibly TRBD1 for D (5 bases). V was trimmed by 3 bases and J by 5 bases, leaving 13 bases between them. Per germline, CDR1 SGHTA and CDR2 FQGTGA. The CDR3 runs 14 residues. The CDR3 DNA reads TGTGCCAGCAGCTTCGGGACGCGGGGGACTGAAGCTTTCTTT. It yields the protein CASSFGTRGTEAFF.

The rearrangement links TRBV9 to TRBJ1-3, with 7 positions matching TRBD1. Per the germline V gene, CDR1 is SGDLS and CDR2 is YYNGEE. The trim removed 0 bases at V and 0 bases at J, leaving 6 bases unmatched. The CDR3 is made up of 17 amino acids. Here the CDR3 reads CASSVVDRSSSGNTIYF. In DNA form, the CDR3 reads TGTGCCAGCAGCGTAGTGGACAGGTCAAGCTCTGGAAACACCATATATTTT.

This clone is a singleton in its sample. V is TRBV18 and J is TRBJ1-2; D remains unclear. CDR1 is KGHSH and CDR2 is LQKENI in the germline V gene. CDR3 length: 14 amino acids. Trimming removed 2 bases from V and 8 bases from J, with 15 bases in between. The CDR3 reads CASSPDGRLWGYTF. The CDR3 DNA reads as TGTGCCAGCTCACCAGACGGCCGACTCTGGGGCTACACCTTC.

This clone was counted a single time. The chain has TRBV3-1 (or the pseudogene TRBV3-2) and TRBJ2-3; 9 bases are a match to TRBD1. The CDR3 length is 14 residues. Per the germline V gene, CDR1 is LGHDT and CDR2 is YNNKEL (reference sequence). J gave up 4 bases and V 6 bases, and 5 bases lay outside the gene matches. CDR3 in amino acids: CASSRQGESDTQYF. The CDR3 DNA reads TGTGCCAGCAGTCGACAGGGGGAGTCAGATACGCAGTATTTT.

The count of this clone is one. The CDR3 DNA follows: TGTGCCAGCAGGGGGACGGACAGGGTTAACAATGAGCAGTTCTTC. Amino acid sequence: CASRGTDRVNNEQFF. The rearrangement links TRBV11-2 to TRBJ2-1; 8 bases align to TRBD1. The germline CDR1 and CDR2 sequences are SGHAT and FQNNGV. With 6 bases clipped from V and 5 bases from J, the junction kept 9 bases outside the gene matches. The CDR3 contains 15 residues.

The chain couples TRBV20-1 to TRBJ2-1, with 14 bases lining up with TRBD2. The V gene end was trimmed by 3 bases and the J gene end by 4 bases; junction bases not matched to a gene: 2. The germline CDR1 and CDR2 sequences are DFQATT and SNEGSKA (reference sequence). There are 15 residues in the CDR3. The chain's CDR3 is CSASRLAGGYNEQFF. The DNA of the CDR3 is TGCAGTGCTAGTAGACTAGCGGGGGGGTACAATGAGCAGTTCTTC.